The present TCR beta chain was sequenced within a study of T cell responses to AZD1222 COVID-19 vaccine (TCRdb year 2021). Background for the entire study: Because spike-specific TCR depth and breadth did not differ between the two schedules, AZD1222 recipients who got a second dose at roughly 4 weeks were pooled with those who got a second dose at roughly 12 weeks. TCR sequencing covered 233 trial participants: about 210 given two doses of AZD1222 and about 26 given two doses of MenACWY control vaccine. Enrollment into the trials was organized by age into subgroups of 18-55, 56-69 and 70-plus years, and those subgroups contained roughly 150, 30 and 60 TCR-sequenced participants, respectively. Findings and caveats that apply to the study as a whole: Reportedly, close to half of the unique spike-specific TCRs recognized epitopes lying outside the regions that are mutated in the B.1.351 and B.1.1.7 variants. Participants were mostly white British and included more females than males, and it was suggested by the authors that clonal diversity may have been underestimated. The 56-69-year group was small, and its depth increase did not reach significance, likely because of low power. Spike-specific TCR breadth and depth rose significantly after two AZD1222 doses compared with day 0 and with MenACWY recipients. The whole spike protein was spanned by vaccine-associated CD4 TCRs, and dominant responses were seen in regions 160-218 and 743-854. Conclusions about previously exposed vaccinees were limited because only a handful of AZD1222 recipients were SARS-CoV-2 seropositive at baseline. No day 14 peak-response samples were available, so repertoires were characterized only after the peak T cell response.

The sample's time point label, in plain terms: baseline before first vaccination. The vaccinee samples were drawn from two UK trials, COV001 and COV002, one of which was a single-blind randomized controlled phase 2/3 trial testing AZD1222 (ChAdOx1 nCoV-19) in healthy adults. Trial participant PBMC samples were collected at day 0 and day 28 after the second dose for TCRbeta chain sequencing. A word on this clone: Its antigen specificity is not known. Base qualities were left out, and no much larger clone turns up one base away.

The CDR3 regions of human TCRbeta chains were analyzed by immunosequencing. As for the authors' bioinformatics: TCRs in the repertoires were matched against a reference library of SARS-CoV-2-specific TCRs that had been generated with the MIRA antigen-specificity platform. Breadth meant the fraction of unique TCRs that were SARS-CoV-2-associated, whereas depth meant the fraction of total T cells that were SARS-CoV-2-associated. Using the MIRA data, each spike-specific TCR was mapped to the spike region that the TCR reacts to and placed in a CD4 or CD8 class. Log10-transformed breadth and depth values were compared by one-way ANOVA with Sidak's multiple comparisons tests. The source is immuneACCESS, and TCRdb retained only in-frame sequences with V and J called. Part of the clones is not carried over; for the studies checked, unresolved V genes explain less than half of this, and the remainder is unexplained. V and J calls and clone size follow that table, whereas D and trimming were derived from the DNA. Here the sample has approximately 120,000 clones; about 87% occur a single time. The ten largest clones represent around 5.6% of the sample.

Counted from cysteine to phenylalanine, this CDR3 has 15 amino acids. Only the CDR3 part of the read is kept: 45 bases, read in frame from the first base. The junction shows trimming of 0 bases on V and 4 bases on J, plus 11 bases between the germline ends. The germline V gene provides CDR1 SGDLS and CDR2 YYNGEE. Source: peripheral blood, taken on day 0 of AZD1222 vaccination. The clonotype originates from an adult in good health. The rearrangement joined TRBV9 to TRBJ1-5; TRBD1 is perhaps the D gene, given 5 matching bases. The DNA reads TGTGCCAGCAGCGTAGGTAGGGACCTGAATCAGCCCCAGCATTTT. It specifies CASSVGRDLNQPQHF.